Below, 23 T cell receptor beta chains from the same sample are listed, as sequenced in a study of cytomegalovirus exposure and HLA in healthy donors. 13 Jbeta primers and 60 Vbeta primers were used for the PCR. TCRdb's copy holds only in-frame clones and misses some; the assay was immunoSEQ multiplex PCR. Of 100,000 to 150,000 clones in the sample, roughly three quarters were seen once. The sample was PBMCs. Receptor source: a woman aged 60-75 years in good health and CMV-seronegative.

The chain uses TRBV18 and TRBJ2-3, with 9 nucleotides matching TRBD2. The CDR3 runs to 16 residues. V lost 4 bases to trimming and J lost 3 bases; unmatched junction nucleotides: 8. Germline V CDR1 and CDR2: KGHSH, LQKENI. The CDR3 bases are TGTGCCAGCTCACTTGATAGCGGGAGCCCGACAGATACGCAGTATTTT. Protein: CASSLDSGSPTDTQYF.

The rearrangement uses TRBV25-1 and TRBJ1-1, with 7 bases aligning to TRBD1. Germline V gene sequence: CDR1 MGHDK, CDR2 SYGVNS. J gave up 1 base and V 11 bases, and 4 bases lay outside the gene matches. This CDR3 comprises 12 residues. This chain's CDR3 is CAAGQKNTEAFF. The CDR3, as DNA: TGTGCCGCGGGACAGAAGAACACTGAAGCTTTCTTT.

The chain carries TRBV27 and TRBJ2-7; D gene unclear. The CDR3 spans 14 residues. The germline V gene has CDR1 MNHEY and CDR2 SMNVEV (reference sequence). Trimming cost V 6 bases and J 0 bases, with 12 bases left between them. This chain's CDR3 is CASRPSWSSYEQYF. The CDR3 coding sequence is TGTGCCAGCAGACCTAGTTGGAGCTCCTACGAGCAGTACTTC.

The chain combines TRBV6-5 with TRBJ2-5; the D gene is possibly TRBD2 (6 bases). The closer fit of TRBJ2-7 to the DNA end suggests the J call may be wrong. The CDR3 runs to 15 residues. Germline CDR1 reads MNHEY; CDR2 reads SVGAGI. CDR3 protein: CASSRTRDLGREQYF. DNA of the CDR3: TGTGCCAGCAGTCGAACGCGGGACCTAGGCCGCGAGCAGTACTTC.

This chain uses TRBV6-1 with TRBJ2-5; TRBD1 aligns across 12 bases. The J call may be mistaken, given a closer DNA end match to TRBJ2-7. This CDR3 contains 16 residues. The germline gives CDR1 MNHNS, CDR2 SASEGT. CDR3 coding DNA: TGTGCCAGCAGTGGCGCCCGGGACAGGGGGCACTACGAGCAGTACTTC. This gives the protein CASSGARDRGHYEQYF.

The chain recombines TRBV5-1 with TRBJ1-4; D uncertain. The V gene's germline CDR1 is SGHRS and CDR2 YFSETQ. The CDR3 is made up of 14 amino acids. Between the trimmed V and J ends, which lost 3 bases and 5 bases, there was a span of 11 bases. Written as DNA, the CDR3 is TGCGCCAGCAGCTATACGGGTCGGAATGAAAAACTGTTTTTT. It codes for CASSYTGRNEKLFF.

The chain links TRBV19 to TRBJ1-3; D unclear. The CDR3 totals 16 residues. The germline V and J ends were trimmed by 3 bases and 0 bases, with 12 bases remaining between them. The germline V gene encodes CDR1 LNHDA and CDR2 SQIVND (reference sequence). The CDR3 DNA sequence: TGTGCCAGTAGTATTCCCGGCGGGGTCTCTGGAAACACCATATATTTT. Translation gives CASSIPGGVSGNTIYF.

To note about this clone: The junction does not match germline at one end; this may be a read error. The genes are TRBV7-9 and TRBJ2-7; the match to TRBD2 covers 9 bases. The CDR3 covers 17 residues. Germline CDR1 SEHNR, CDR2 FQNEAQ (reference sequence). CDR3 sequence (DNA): TGTTCCAGCAGCTCCAGCACGGGTAGCGGGGGTACCTACGAGCAGTACTTC. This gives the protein CSSSSSTGSGGTYEQYF.

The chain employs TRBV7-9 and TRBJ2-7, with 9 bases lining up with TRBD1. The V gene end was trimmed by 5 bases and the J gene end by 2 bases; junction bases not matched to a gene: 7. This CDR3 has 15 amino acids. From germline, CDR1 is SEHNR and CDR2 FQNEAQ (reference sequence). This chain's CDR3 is CASSPDRGGPYEQYF. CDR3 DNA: TGTGCCAGCAGCCCAGACAGGGGGGGACCCTACGAGCAGTACTTC.

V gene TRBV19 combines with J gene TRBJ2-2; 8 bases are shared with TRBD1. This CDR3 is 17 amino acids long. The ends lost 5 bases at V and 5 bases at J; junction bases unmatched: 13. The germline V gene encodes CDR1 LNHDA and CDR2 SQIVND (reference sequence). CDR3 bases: TGTGCCAGTAGTCCCCCCCGGGACAGGAGGAGAACCGGGGAGCTGTTTTTT. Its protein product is CASSPPRDRRRTGELFF.

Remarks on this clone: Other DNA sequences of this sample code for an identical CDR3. The CDR3 DNA sequence: TGTGCCAGCAGTGACAGAGGGAACACCGGGGAGCTGTTTTTT. Amino acids: CASSDRGNTGELFF. The rearrangement joins TRBV25-1 to TRBJ2-2; no reliable D call. The CDR3 covers 14 residues. CDR1 is MGHDK and CDR2 is SYGVNS in the germline V gene. The V gene lost 3 bases and the J gene lost 1 base, with 6 bases spanning the gap.

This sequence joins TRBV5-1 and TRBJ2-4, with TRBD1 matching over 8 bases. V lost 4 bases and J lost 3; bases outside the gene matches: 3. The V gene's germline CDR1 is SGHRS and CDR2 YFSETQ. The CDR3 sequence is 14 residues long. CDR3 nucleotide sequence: TGCGCCAGCAGCGTGACAGGGGACAAAAACATTCAGTACTTC. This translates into CASSVTGDKNIQYF. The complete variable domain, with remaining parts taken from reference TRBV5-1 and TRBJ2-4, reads KAGVTQTPRYLIKTRGQQVTLSCSPISGHRSVSWYQQTPGQGLQFLFEYFSETQRNKGNFPGRFSGRQFSNSRSEMNVSTLELGDSALYLCASSVTGDKNIQYFGAGTRLSVL.

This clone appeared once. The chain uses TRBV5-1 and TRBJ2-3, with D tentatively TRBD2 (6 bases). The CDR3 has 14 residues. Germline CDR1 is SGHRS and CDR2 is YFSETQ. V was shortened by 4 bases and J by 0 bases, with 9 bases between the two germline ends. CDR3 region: CASSTGTSTDTQYF. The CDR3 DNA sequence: TGCGCCAGCAGCACGGGGACTAGCACAGATACGCAGTATTTT.

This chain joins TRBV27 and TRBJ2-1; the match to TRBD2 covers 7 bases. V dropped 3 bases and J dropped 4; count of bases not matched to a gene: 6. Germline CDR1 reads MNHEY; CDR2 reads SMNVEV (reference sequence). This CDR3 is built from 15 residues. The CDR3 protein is CASSFRAGNYNEQFF. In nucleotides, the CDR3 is TGTGCCAGCAGTTTTAGAGCGGGGAATTACAATGAGCAGTTCTTC.

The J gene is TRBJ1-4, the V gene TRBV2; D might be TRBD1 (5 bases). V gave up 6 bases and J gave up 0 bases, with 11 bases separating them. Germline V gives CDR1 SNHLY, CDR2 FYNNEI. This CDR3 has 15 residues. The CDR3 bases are TGTGCCAGCAGGCGGGGACGAACAACTAATGAAAAACTGTTTTTT. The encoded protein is CASRRGRTTNEKLFF.

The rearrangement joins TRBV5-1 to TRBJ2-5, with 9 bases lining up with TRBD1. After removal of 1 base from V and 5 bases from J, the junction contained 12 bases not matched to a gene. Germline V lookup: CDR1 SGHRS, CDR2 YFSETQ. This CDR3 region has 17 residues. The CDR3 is CASSLRLGQGYDETQYF. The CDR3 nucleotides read TGCGCCAGCAGCTTGCGTTTGGGACAGGGCTATGACGAGACCCAGTACTTC. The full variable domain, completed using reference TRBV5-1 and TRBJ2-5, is KAGVTQTPRYLIKTRGQQVTLSCSPISGHRSVSWYQQTPGQGLQFLFEYFSETQRNKGNFPGRFSGRQFSNSRSEMNVSTLELGDSALYLCASSLRLGQGYDETQYFGPGTRLLVL.

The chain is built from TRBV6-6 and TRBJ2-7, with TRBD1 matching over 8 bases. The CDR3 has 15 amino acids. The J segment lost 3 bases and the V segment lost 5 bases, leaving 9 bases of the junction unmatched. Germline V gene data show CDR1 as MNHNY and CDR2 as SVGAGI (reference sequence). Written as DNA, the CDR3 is TGTGCCAGCAGTCCCAGACAGGGGAGTCGCTACGAGCAGTACTTC. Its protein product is CASSPRQGSRYEQYF.

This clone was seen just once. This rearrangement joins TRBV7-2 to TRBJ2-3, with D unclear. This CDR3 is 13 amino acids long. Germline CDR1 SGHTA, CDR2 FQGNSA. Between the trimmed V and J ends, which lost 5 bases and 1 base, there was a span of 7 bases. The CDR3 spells CASSPRGTDTQYF. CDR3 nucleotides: TGTGCCAGCAGCCCCCGGGGCACAGATACGCAGTATTTT.

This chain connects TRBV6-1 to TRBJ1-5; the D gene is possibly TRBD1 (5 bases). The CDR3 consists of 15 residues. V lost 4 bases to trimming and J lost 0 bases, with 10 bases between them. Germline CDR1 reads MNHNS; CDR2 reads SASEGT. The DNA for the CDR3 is TGTGCCAGCAGTGGACCAGGGTATAGCAATCAGCCCCAGCATTTT. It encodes CASSGPGYSNQPQHF.

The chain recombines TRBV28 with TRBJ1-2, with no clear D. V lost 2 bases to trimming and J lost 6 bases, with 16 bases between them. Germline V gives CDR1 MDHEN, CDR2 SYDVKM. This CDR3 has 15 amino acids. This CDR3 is CASSLGGGLGNGYTF. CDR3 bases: TGTGCCAGCAGTTTAGGCGGCGGGCTAGGGAATGGCTACACCTTC.

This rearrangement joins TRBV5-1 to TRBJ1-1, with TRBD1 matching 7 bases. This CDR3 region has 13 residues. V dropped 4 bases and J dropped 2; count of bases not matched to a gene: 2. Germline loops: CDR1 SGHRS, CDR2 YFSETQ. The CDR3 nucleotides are TGCGCCAGCAGCGGGACAGTTAACACTGAAGCTTTCTTT. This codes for CASSGTVNTEAFF.

The CDR3: CAWSGTGIRANEKLFF. The CDR3 DNA is TGTGCCTGGAGCGGGACAGGGATTCGGGCTAATGAAAAACTGTTTTTT. This chain links TRBV30 with TRBJ1-4, with TRBD1 matching 9 bases. The CDR3 consists of 16 residues. J gave up 3 bases and V 3 bases, and 8 bases lay outside the gene matches. CDR1 is GTSNPN and CDR2 is SVGIG in the germline V gene (reference sequence).

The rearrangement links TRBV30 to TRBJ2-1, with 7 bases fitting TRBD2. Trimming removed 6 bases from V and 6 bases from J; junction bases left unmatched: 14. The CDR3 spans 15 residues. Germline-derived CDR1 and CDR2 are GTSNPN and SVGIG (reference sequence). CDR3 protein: CACPRRREISNEQFF. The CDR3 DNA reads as TGTGCCTGCCCTCGAAGGCGGGAGATCTCCAATGAGCAGTTCTTC.